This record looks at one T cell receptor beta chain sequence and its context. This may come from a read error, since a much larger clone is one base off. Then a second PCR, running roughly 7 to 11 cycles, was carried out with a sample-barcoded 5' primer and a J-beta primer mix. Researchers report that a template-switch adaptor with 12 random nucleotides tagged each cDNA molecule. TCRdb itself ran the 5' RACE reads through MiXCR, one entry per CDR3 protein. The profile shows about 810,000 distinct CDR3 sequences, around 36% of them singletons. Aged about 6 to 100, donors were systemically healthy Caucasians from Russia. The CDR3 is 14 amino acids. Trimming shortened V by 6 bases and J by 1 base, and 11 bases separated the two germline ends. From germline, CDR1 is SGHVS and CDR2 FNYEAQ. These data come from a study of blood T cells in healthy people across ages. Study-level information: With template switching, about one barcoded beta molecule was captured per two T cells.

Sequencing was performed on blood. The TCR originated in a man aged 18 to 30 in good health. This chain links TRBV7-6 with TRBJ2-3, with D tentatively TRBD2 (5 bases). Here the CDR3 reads CASRELDGTDTQYF. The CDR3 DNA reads TGTGCCAGCAGGGAACTAGATGGCACAGATACGCAGTATTTT.